This record concerns one T cell receptor beta chain sequence. The antigen is undetermined. This CDR3 spans 15 amino acids. The authors made the TRB cDNA libraries by 5' RACE using UMI labels. TCRdb re-called the 5' RACE reads, yielding one record per CDR3 amino acid sequence without DNA. Recorded for this sample: over 100,000 distinct CDR3 sequences. The sample comes from a study of CXCR3-negative and CXCR3-positive naive CD8 T cells. Each CD8+ T cell subset was sorted in triplicate, over 250,000 cells each. Within the CD8+ T cell compartment, naive cells were CD45RO-CCR7+CD27+CD95-. Study-level points and caveats: In CXCR3-positive naive cells, the TRB CDR3s were more hydrophobic than in CXCR3-negative naive cells.

The V gene is TRBV12-3 or TRBV12-4, the J gene TRBJ2-7; without DNA, the TCRdb call of TRBD1 cannot be checked. The clonotype was recovered from a human donor in good health. Some clones in this sample may be carry-over from other donors' samples. Sequencing was carried out using naive CXCR3+ CD8+ T cells from blood. As for subset: CD45RO-CCR7+CD27+CD95- naive CD8+ T cells expressing CXCR3 (TNR3+). CDR3 protein: CASSSLQGASDEQYF.